The 29 T cell receptor beta chains in this list originate from one sample, sequenced in a study of blood T cell repertoires in COVID-19. The protocol was immunoSEQ multiplex PCR, while the TCRdb copy is restricted to in-frame clones and leaves out a portion. Here the sample spans roughly 150,000 clones, 80% being singletons. Sequencing was carried out using PBMCs or T cells enriched from blood (not recorded which). These receptors were obtained from a man in his forties or fifties who had recovered from COVID-19.

V gene TRBV30 combines with J gene TRBJ1-5, with D perhaps TRBD1 (6 bases). Trimming cost V 5 bases and J 4 bases, with 12 bases left between them. Germline assignment: CDR1 GTSNPN and CDR2 SVGIG (reference sequence). The CDR3 length is 13 residues. The CDR3 spells CAWGRQANQPQHF. The CDR3 DNA reads as TGTGCCTGGGGGAGACAGGCTAATCAGCCCCAGCATTTT. Complete variable domain (other parts from reference TRBV30 and TRBJ1-5): SQTIHQWPATLVQPVGSPLSLECTVEGTSNPNLYWYRQAAGRGLQLLFYSVGIGQISSEVPQNLSASRPQDRQFILSSKKLLLSDSGFYLCAWGRQANQPQHFGDGTRLSIL.

This chain uses TRBV7-9 with TRBJ2-2; 11 nucleotides agree with TRBD2. The germline V gene has CDR1 SEHNR and CDR2 FQNEAQ (reference sequence). V was clipped by 2 bases and J by 6 bases; unmatched bases: 2. The CDR3 runs 15 residues. CDR3 sequence reads: CASSLRTSGSGELFF. In DNA, the CDR3 is TGTGCCAGCAGCTTACGGACTAGCGGGTCCGGGGAGCTGTTTTTT.

The genes are TRBV15 and TRBJ1-3; 7 nucleotides line up with TRBD1. The CDR3 runs 16 residues. The V gene end was trimmed by 1 base and the J gene end by 0 bases; junction bases not matched to a gene: 3. Looked up from germline, CDR1 is LNHNV and CDR2 is YYDKDF (reference sequence). CDR3 region: CATSRAGQHSGNTIYF. The DNA for the CDR3 is TGTGCCACCAGCAGAGCGGGACAGCACTCTGGAAACACCATATATTTT.

The genes are TRBV24-1 and TRBJ2-1, with 11 bases matching TRBD2. The CDR3 is 16 amino acids. V shed 4 bases, J shed 6 bases, and the junction held 7 bases outside the gene matches. In germline, CDR1 is KGHDR, CDR2 SFDVKD. This CDR3 is CATSDVSGGEVNEQFF. DNA for the CDR3: TGTGCCACCAGTGACGTTAGCGGGGGGGAAGTCAATGAGCAGTTCTTC.

This chain links TRBV20-1 with TRBJ2-3, with TRBD2 matching 10 bases. The CDR3 spans 15 residues. Per the germline V gene, CDR1 is DFQATT and CDR2 is SNEGSKA (reference sequence). Germline trimming cut 3 bases from V and 2 bases from J; bases unmatched to any gene: 5. CDR3 residues: CSASELAGYTDTQYF. The DNA for the CDR3 is TGCAGTGCTAGTGAACTAGCGGGGTACACAGATACGCAGTATTTT.

This clone came up once. The gene calls are TRBV9 and TRBJ1-6, with D unresolved. In germline, CDR1 is SGDLS, CDR2 YYNGEE. The CDR3 extends over 15 amino acids. V was pared by 2 bases and J by 4 bases, with 10 bases between. The CDR3 spells CASSVRAGYNSPLHF. The CDR3 nucleotides are TGTGCCAGCAGCGTCCGGGCGGGGTATAATTCACCCCTCCACTTT.

The chain carries TRBV4-1 and TRBJ1-3, with a possible D match to TRBD1 (5 bases). The germline V and J ends were trimmed by 4 bases and 4 bases, with 14 bases remaining between them. The germline V gene has CDR1 MGHRA and CDR2 YSYEKL. The CDR3 consists of 15 residues. CDR3 sequence: CASSLGRVDGNTIYF. CDR3 nucleotide sequence: TGCGCCAGCAGCCTCGGCAGGGTAGACGGAAACACCATATATTTT.

The count of this clone is one. V is TRBV7-9 and J is TRBJ1-1; 8 bases agree with TRBD1. The CDR3 loop spans 17 amino acids. The trim removed 4 bases at V and 4 bases at J, leaving 14 bases unmatched. CDR1 and CDR2 from the germline V gene are SEHNR and FQNEAQ (reference sequence). The chain's CDR3 is CASSSSQGAGAVTEAFF. In DNA, the CDR3 is TGTGCCAGCAGCTCCTCCCAGGGGGCGGGTGCGGTCACTGAAGCTTTCTTT.

The rearrangement links TRBV4-2 to TRBJ2-5; D gene uncertain. Germline CDR1 LGHNA, CDR2 YNFKEQ. The CDR3 contains 14 residues. The V gene lost 1 base and the J gene lost 4 bases, with 10 bases spanning the gap. CDR3 nucleotides: TGTGCCAGCAGCCAAGGGAACGGGTTAGAGACCCAGTACTTC. Residues: CASSQGNGLETQYF.

V gene TRBV6-6 combines with J gene TRBJ1-6; the D is unclear. V was trimmed by 7 bases and J by 9 bases, leaving 10 bases between them. The CDR3 is 12 residues long. Germline V gene data show CDR1 as MNHNY and CDR2 as SVGAGI (reference sequence). CDR3 sequence: CASKNFVSPLHF. CDR3 DNA sequence: TGTGCCAGCAAAAACTTCGTTTCACCCCTCCACTTT.

The rearrangement joins TRBV9 to TRBJ2-5; the D gene is possibly TRBD2 (5 bases). V lost 4 bases and J 4 bases, leaving 17 bases between the germline ends. The CDR3 is made up of 15 amino acids. The germline gives CDR1 SGDLS, CDR2 YYNGEE. For the CDR3, the DNA is TGTGCCAGCAGCATCGGGCTAACTAGGAGAGAGACCCAGTACTTC. It is translated as CASSIGLTRRETQYF.

J is TRBJ1-1 and V is TRBV6-5, with no clear D. The V end was cut by 7 bases, the J end by 0 bases, with 9 bases between. In germline, CDR1 is MNHEY, CDR2 SVGAGI. CDR3 size: 13 residues. The CDR3 is CASKWQLNTEAFF. Written as DNA, the CDR3 is TGTGCCAGCAAGTGGCAGTTGAACACTGAAGCTTTCTTT.

In its sample, this clone was seen once. The rearrangement links TRBV5-1 to TRBJ2-5, with D unresolved. Germline V gene sequence: CDR1 SGHRS, CDR2 YFSETQ. The CDR3 extends over 12 amino acids. Trimming cost V 4 bases and J 2 bases, with 6 bases left between them. Here the CDR3 reads CASSEQQETQYF. DNA of the CDR3: TGCGCCAGCAGCGAACAGCAAGAGACCCAGTACTTC. The whole variable domain, filled in from reference TRBV5-1 and TRBJ2-5, reads KAGVTQTPRYLIKTRGQQVTLSCSPISGHRSVSWYQQTPGQGLQFLFEYFSETQRNKGNFPGRFSGRQFSNSRSEMNVSTLELGDSALYLCASSEQQETQYFGPGTRLLVL.

The chain has TRBV10-3 and TRBJ2-2; perhaps TRBD1 as D (6 bases). CDR1 and CDR2 (germline): ENHRY, SYGVKD. This CDR3 has 14 amino acids. Trimming pared 3 bases from V and 4 bases from J, leaving 9 bases between. The CDR3, as DNA: TGTGCCATCAGTGATCAGGGGCGCACCGGGGAGCTGTTTTTT. It is translated as CAISDQGRTGELFF.

This clone has a handful of counts. The CDR3 DNA sequence: TGTGCCAGCAGCCAATTCCAGGGTGGGGAAAAACTGTTTTTT. Translated, it gives CASSQFQGGEKLFF. This chain joins TRBV3-1 (or the pseudogene TRBV3-2) and TRBJ1-4, with TRBD1 as a possible D gene (5 bases). The V end lost 2 bases, the J end lost 8 bases, and 12 bases lay between the germline ends. The CDR3 is 14 residues long. Germline CDR1 is LGHDT and CDR2 is YNNKEL (reference sequence).

This chain links TRBV6-5 with TRBJ1-1, with 10 bases matching TRBD1. The junction had 11 bases not matched to a gene; V was cut back by 6 bases and J by 7 bases. CDR1 and CDR2 (germline): MNHEY, SVGAGI. This CDR3 is 15 amino acids long. The CDR3 spells CASRDWDRGRGEAFF. The CDR3 nucleotides are TGTGCCAGCAGGGACTGGGACAGGGGCCGTGGTGAAGCTTTCTTT.

The chain joins TRBV3-1 (or the pseudogene TRBV3-2) to TRBJ1-2, with D perhaps TRBD1 (5 bases). The CDR3 runs to 12 residues. V gave up 3 bases and J gave up 8 bases, with 10 bases separating them. CDR1 and CDR2 from the germline V gene are LGHDT and YNNKEL (reference sequence). For the CDR3, the DNA is TGTGCCAGCAGCCAGTCGGACAAAGGCTACACCTTC. Protein sequence: CASSQSDKGYTF.

The rearrangement links TRBV7-2 to TRBJ2-1; tentatively, D is TRBD2 (6 bases). The ends were cut back, 6 bases at V and 7 bases at J, with 25 bases in the middle. This CDR3 has 17 amino acids. CDR1 and CDR2 from the germline V gene are SGHTA and FQGNSA. Here the CDR3 DNA reads TGTGCCAGCAGTTTCCTAAAAGGGCGGGGAATTGGGAATGAGCAGTTCTTC. Translated: CASSFLKGRGIGNEQFF.

This clone was observed once. This chain uses TRBV11-2 with TRBJ2-7; a possible D gene is TRBD2 (5 bases). CDR1 and CDR2 from the germline V gene are SGHAT and FQNNGV. The CDR3 sequence is 17 residues long. V was pared by 4 bases and J by 4 bases, with 23 bases between. CDR3 in DNA: TGTGCCAGCAGCTCCCCATCGTTCGTCGGGGTGCGGTACGAGCAGTACTTC. The encoded protein is CASSSPSFVGVRYEQYF.

This rearrangement joins TRBV4-2 to TRBJ2-1; tentative D call: TRBD1 (6 bases). The V gene lost 6 bases and the J gene lost 5 bases, with 17 bases spanning the gap. Germline V lookup: CDR1 LGHNA, CDR2 YNFKEQ. CDR3 length: 15 residues. CDR3 residues: CASRSLQGPHNEQFF. The CDR3 nucleotides read TGTGCCAGCAGATCTCTACAGGGACCCCACAATGAGCAGTTCTTC.

The V call is TRBV6-5, the J call TRBJ1-4, with TRBD1 identical over 8 bases. This CDR3 has 15 amino acids. Germline-derived CDR1 and CDR2 are MNHEY and SVGAGI. The V gene end was trimmed by 4 bases and the J gene end by 3 bases; junction bases not matched to a gene: 4. The chain's CDR3 is CASSSGGAANEKLFF. CDR3 sequence (DNA): TGTGCCAGCAGTTCAGGGGGCGCAGCTAATGAAAAACTGTTTTTT.

This sequence joins TRBV7-3 and TRBJ2-5, with 8 bases that match TRBD2. V lost 5 bases to trimming and J lost 2 bases; unmatched junction nucleotides: 10. This CDR3 comprises 16 residues. The germline V gene has CDR1 SGHTA and CDR2 FQGTGA. Written as DNA, the CDR3 is TGTGCCAGCAGCCCCGGGAGGGGGGGAGCTCAAGAGACCCAGTACTTC. It is translated as CASSPGRGGAQETQYF.

This clone occurred once. The genes are TRBV19 and TRBJ2-3; TRBD2 matches at 15 bases. V lost 3 bases, J lost 8 bases, and 6 bases stayed unmatched. This CDR3 comprises 16 residues. Germline CDR1 LNHDA, CDR2 SQIVND (reference sequence). The CDR3 sequence is CASSIGLAGGLATQYF. DNA of the CDR3: TGTGCCAGTAGTATCGGACTAGCGGGGGGGCTGGCTACGCAGTATTTT.

The V gene is TRBV11-2, the J gene TRBJ2-5, with D possibly matching TRBD2 (6 bases). V lost 2 bases and J lost 10, with 11 bases in between. CDR1 SGHAT and CDR2 FQNNGV come from the germline V gene. The CDR3 has 12 residues. The CDR3 sequence is CASSLIGEDQYF. Written as DNA, the CDR3 is TGTGCCAGCAGCTTAATTGGGGAGGACCAGTACTTC.

The V gene is TRBV2, the J gene TRBJ1-5; tentative D call: TRBD1 (6 bases). CDR1 is SNHLY and CDR2 is FYNNEI in the germline V gene. The CDR3 extends over 15 amino acids. The V gene lost 7 bases and the J gene lost 0 bases, with 13 bases spanning the gap. The CDR3 reads CASTDRQDSNQPQHF. As DNA, the CDR3 is TGTGCCAGCACGGACAGACAGGATAGCAATCAGCCCCAGCATTTT.

This sequence joins TRBV5-4 and TRBJ2-3; 12 bases fit TRBD2. V dropped 1 base and J dropped 2; count of bases not matched to a gene: 5. Germline CDR1 SGHNT, CDR2 YYREEE (reference sequence). The CDR3 is 17 amino acids. The CDR3 loop is CASSLSLAGGYTDTQYF. CDR3 DNA sequence: TGTGCCAGCAGCTTGTCACTAGCGGGGGGTTACACAGATACGCAGTATTTT.

CDR3 loop: CASSQDLEGSSYEQYV. DNA for the CDR3: TGTGCCAGCAGCCAAGATCTGGAGGGGAGCTCCTACGAGCAGTACGTC. The chain couples TRBV14 to TRBJ2-7, with a possible D match to TRBD2 (6 bases). V was pared by 0 bases and J by 0 bases, with 12 bases between. CDR1 is SGHDN, CDR2 FVKESK, per germline. CDR3 size: 16 residues.

The chain combines TRBV9 with TRBJ2-7, with 8 bases lining up with TRBD2. The CDR3 sequence is 15 residues long. The germline CDR1 and CDR2 sequences are SGDLS and YYNGEE. Trimming took 4 bases from V and 1 from J; bases not matched to a gene: 7. The CDR3 loop is CASSTGGAGSYEQYF. CDR3 nucleotides: TGTGCCAGCAGCACCGGGGGGGCAGGATCCTACGAGCAGTACTTC.

This sequence joins TRBV18 and TRBJ2-5, with D tentatively TRBD1 (5 bases). V shed 0 bases and J shed 0 bases, with 5 bases lying between them. The V gene's germline CDR1 is KGHSH and CDR2 LQKENI. CDR3 length: 14 amino acids. CDR3 nucleotides: TGTGCCAGCTCACCACCGACAGACCAAGAGACCCAGTACTTC. Amino acids: CASSPPTDQETQYF.